Listed here are 31 T cell receptor beta chains from one sample, sequenced in a study of blood T cell repertoires in COVID-19 (TCRdb year 2020). Library preparation used the immunoSEQ multiplex PCR assay. Sourced from immuneACCESS, this table was stored by TCRdb with only in-frame sequences that have V and J called. A share of the clones is absent; for the studies checked, an unresolved V gene accounts for under half, and the remainder has no known explanation. Present in this sample are about 320,000 clones, roughly 89% of which were seen just once. The top ten clonotypes cover 5.2% of the sample. Sequenced input: PBMCs or T cells enriched from blood (not recorded which). The receptors were sampled from a man between 60 and 75 years old who had recovered from COVID-19.

The chain combines TRBV3-1 (or the pseudogene TRBV3-2) with TRBJ1-5; 9 bases map to TRBD1. The germline CDR1 and CDR2 sequences are LGHDT and YNNKEL (reference sequence). The CDR3 runs to 13 residues. The V and J ends lost 4 bases and 7 bases, in that order; junction bases with no gene match: 2. CDR3 nucleotides: TGTGCCAGCAGCCGGGACAGGGTGCAGCCCCAGCATTTT. It specifies CASSRDRVQPQHF.

The genes are TRBV28 and TRBJ1-1, with 7 bases identical to TRBD1. The CDR3 has 15 residues. Germline lookup yields CDR1 MDHEN and CDR2 SYDVKM. The V gene end was trimmed by 5 bases and the J gene end by 4 bases; junction bases not matched to a gene: 10. The CDR3 loop reads CASSPGQTVSTEAFF. CDR3 DNA sequence: TGTGCCAGCAGTCCGGGACAGACGGTTAGCACTGAAGCTTTCTTT. The whole variable domain, filled in from reference TRBV28 and TRBJ1-1, reads DVKVTQSSRYLVKRTGEKVFLECVQDMDHENMFWYRQDPGLGLRLIYFSYDVKMKEKGDIPEGYSVSREKKERFSLILESASTNQTSMYLCASSPGQTVSTEAFFGQGTRLTVV.

This chain joins TRBV29-1 and TRBJ2-7; 9 bases agree with TRBD1. With 7 bases clipped from V and 4 bases from J, the junction kept 8 bases outside the gene matches. The CDR3 spans 13 residues. The germline V gene has CDR1 SQVTM and CDR2 ANQGSEA. The CDR3 sequence is CSASGQGKYEQYF. The CDR3 nucleotides are TGCAGCGCATCTGGACAGGGGAAATACGAGCAGTACTTC.

The chain links TRBV5-6 to TRBJ2-5, with D maybe TRBD2 (5 bases). CDR3 length: 14 residues. The V end was cut by 0 bases, the J end by 4 bases, with 10 bases between. Germline values: CDR1 SGHDT, CDR2 YYEEEE. The CDR3 bases are TGTGCCAGCAGCTTGGGAGGGTTGACAGAGACCCAGTACTTC. Its translation is CASSLGGLTETQYF.

The V call is TRBV10-3, the J call TRBJ1-5; 7 nucleotides align to TRBD1. The CDR3 has 16 residues. Germline V gene lookup returns CDR1 ENHRY and CDR2 SYGVKD. The ends lost 1 base at V and 6 bases at J; junction bases unmatched: 9. As DNA, the CDR3 is TGTGCCATCAGTGAGTTCGGGGACAGTACTTTTCAGCCCCAGCATTTT. It translates to CAISEFGDSTFQPQHF.

The V call is TRBV7-3, the J call TRBJ2-1, with D possibly matching TRBD2 (6 bases). This CDR3 region has 16 residues. Germline loops: CDR1 SGHTA, CDR2 FQGTGA. V lost 4 bases and J 0 bases, leaving 13 bases between the germline ends. The CDR3 is CASSSIADSSYNEQFF. CDR3 nucleotides: TGTGCCAGCAGCTCAATAGCGGATAGCTCCTACAATGAGCAGTTCTTC. The full variable domain, its missing parts supplied by reference TRBV7-3 and TRBJ2-1, is GAGVSQTPSNKVTEKGKYVELRCDPISGHTALYWYRQSLGQGPEFLIYFQGTGAADDSGLPNDRFFAVRPEGSVSTLKIQRTERGDSAVYLCASSSIADSSYNEQFFGPGTRLTVL.

A few counts support this clone. This chain links TRBV6-5 with TRBJ1-3, with D unclear. V was shortened by 0 bases and J by 3 bases, with 9 bases between the two germline ends. CDR3 length: 15 amino acids. The V gene's germline CDR1 is MNHEY and CDR2 SVGAGI. In nucleotides, the CDR3 is TGTGCCAGCAGTTACTCCTCCTATATTGGAAACACCATATATTTT. As protein: CASSYSSYIGNTIYF.

A remark on this clone: Distinct nucleotide sequences in the sample also encode this CDR3. The V call is TRBV5-1, the J call TRBJ2-3, with TRBD1 matching 10 bases. Germline V gene lookup returns CDR1 SGHRS and CDR2 YFSETQ. Trimming cost V 4 bases and J 0 bases; bases outside gene matches: 2. CDR3 length: 15 amino acids. CDR3 sequence (DNA): TGCGCCAGCAGCCTGGGACAGGGGAGCACAGATACGCAGTATTTT. It specifies CASSLGQGSTDTQYF.

This chain links TRBV28 with TRBJ2-1; 9 bases fit TRBD2. V was pared by 5 bases and J by 7 bases, with 18 bases of the junction left unmatched. Germline CDR1 MDHEN, CDR2 SYDVKM. The CDR3 has 18 amino acids. The CDR3 nucleotides are TGTGCCAGCAGTATTGACAGGTTCGGGACTAGCTCATGGAATGAGCAGTTCTTC. Its translation: CASSIDRFGTSSWNEQFF.

The chain carries TRBV12-3 or TRBV12-4 and TRBJ2-3; D gene unclear. Trimming left V 6 bases short and J 4 bases short, with 11 bases between. This CDR3 has 13 residues. CDR3 amino acids: CASRAHLADTQYF. The CDR3 region has the DNA TGTGCCAGCAGGGCCCATCTAGCAGATACGCAGTATTTT.

This rearrangement joins TRBV11-2 to TRBJ1-1, with D uncertain. The CDR3 has 12 amino acids. Trimming left V 5 bases short and J 5 bases short, with 9 bases between. Germline V CDR1 and CDR2: SGHAT, FQNNGV. CDR3 sequence reads: CASSPSRTEAFF. The CDR3 region has the DNA TGTGCCAGCAGCCCAAGTAGAACTGAAGCTTTCTTT.

The chain couples TRBV28 to TRBJ1-2; D is unclear. CDR3 length: 12 amino acids. Germline CDR1 MDHEN, CDR2 SYDVKM. V lost 6 bases and J 6 bases, leaving 11 bases between the germline ends. The CDR3 DNA follows: TGTGCCAGCAGGGGCCCGTCGGATGGCTACACCTTC. This codes for CASRGPSDGYTF.

The chain joins TRBV24-1 to TRBJ1-5; 9 nucleotides align to TRBD1. The CDR3 contains 14 residues. The J segment lost 6 bases and the V segment lost 2 bases, leaving 1 base of the junction unmatched. Looked up from germline, CDR1 is KGHDR and CDR2 is SFDVKD. CDR3 sequence reads: CATSDYRGLQPQHF. The CDR3 DNA sequence: TGTGCCACCAGTGATTACAGGGGGCTTCAGCCCCAGCATTTT.

V gene TRBV6-4 combines with J gene TRBJ2-1; TRBD2 agrees at 12 bases. The length of the CDR3 is 19 residues. CDR1 is MRHNA and CDR2 is SNTAGT in the germline V gene. V shed 0 bases and J 7 bases; nucleotides not matched to a gene: 13. CDR3 protein: CASSDSTLAGGLSSNEQFF. CDR3 nucleotides: TGTGCCAGCAGTGACTCGACTCTAGCGGGAGGGCTATCGTCTAATGAGCAGTTCTTC.

The V call is TRBV7-9, the J call TRBJ2-3; 13 bases match TRBD2. CDR1 SEHNR and CDR2 FQNEAQ come from the germline V gene (reference sequence). With V trimmed by 5 bases and J by 0 bases, 5 bases remained unmatched. This CDR3 contains 17 residues. The CDR3 sequence is CASSQGLAGLSTDTQYF. The CDR3 DNA follows: TGTGCCAGCAGCCAGGGACTAGCGGGACTTAGCACAGATACGCAGTATTTT.

This clone has just one count. The rearrangement uses TRBV28 and TRBJ2-7, with D tentatively TRBD1 (5 bases). Trimming removed 5 bases from V and 3 bases from J, with 8 bases in between. CDR1 and CDR2 (germline): MDHEN, SYDVKM. The CDR3 loop spans 12 amino acids. The CDR3, as DNA: TGTGCCAGCAGTCAGGGCGGCTACGAGCAGTACTTC. Its protein is CASSQGGYEQYF.

CDR3 sequence: CASSYPQGKINYGYTF. Here the CDR3 DNA reads TGTGCCAGCAGTTACCCACAGGGGAAGATTAACTATGGCTACACCTTC. This chain joins TRBV6-6 and TRBJ1-2, with TRBD1 identical over 7 bases. The V segment lost 2 bases and the J segment 1 base; nucleotides outside the gene matches: 7. This CDR3 region has 16 residues. CDR1 is MNHNY and CDR2 is SVGAGI in the germline V gene (reference sequence).

The V call is TRBV11-3, the J call TRBJ2-7; D perhaps matches TRBD2 (6 bases). The CDR3 sequence is 14 residues long. Germline CDR1 reads SGHNT; CDR2 reads YENEEA. Trimming stripped 2 bases from V and 0 bases from J, with 8 bases between. The CDR3 loop reads CASSLSGHSYEQYF. DNA for the CDR3: TGTGCCAGCAGCTTAAGCGGGCACTCCTACGAGCAGTACTTC.

The chain combines TRBV18 with TRBJ2-6, with D possibly TRBD1 on 5 matching bases. The CDR3 consists of 16 residues. The germline CDR1 and CDR2 sequences are KGHSH and LQKENI. Trimming took off 0 bases at V and 4 bases at J, with 10 bases between the two ends. CDR3 coding DNA: TGTGCCAGCTCACCACCGGCAGGGATCGGGGCCAACGTCCTGACTTTC. It encodes CASSPPAGIGANVLTF.

The V call is TRBV7-9, the J call TRBJ2-7, with 7 bases matching TRBD1. This CDR3 is 15 amino acids long. Germline CDR1 and CDR2: SEHNR and FQNEAQ (reference sequence). The ends lost 2 bases at V and 5 bases at J; junction bases unmatched: 9. This chain's CDR3 is CASSLSGTARNEQYF. The DNA of the CDR3 is TGTGCCAGCAGCTTAAGTGGGACAGCGAGGAACGAGCAGTACTTC.

This sequence joins TRBV7-9 and TRBJ2-2; weak D call: TRBD2 (5 bases). This CDR3 spans 16 amino acids. The germline CDR1 and CDR2 sequences are SEHNR and FQNEAQ (reference sequence). Trimming took 2 bases from V and 3 from J, leaving 13 bases between them. CDR3 sequence (DNA): TGTGCCAGCAGCTTATGGACTGGGCGGGACACCGGGGAGCTGTTTTTT. Protein product: CASSLWTGRDTGELFF.

CDR3 coding DNA: TGTGCCAGCAGTCCTTCTCGGGGTCCCGGTCAGCCCCAGCATTTT. It translates to CASSPSRGPGQPQHF. The chain carries TRBV28 and TRBJ1-5; D is unclear. This CDR3 comprises 15 residues. Germline V lookup: CDR1 MDHEN, CDR2 SYDVKM. Trimming removed 5 bases from V and 6 bases from J, with 17 bases in between.

This clone came up once. The chain recombines TRBV23-1 with TRBJ1-1, with D possibly being TRBD1 (5 bases). TRBV23-1 falls under the ORF class, with uncertain function. Deletions cut 3 bases from V and 2 bases from J, with 19 bases between. The CDR3 runs 17 residues. CDR3 loop: CASSHGGWLDYNTEAFF. CDR3 DNA sequence: TGCGCCAGCAGTCACGGGGGTTGGTTGGACTATAACACTGAAGCTTTCTTT.

This chain connects TRBV4-3 to TRBJ2-7, with D possibly being TRBD1 (7 bases). V lost 0 bases to trimming and J lost 4 bases, with 13 bases between them. The CDR3 is 15 residues long. Germline CDR1 reads LGHNA; CDR2 reads YSLEER. The CDR3 DNA follows: TGCGCCAGCAGCCAAGATGCGGGGACAGTGTACGAGCAGTACTTC. It translates to CASSQDAGTVYEQYF.

CDR3 sequence reads: CSVGWPFKSEQYF. CDR3 coding DNA: TGCAGCGTTGGGTGGCCCTTCAAGTCCGAGCAGTACTTC. The chain joins TRBV29-1 to TRBJ2-7, with no clear D. Looked up from germline, CDR1 is SQVTM and CDR2 is ANQGSEA. This CDR3 is 13 amino acids long. The V gene lost 4 bases and the J gene lost 6 bases, with 16 bases spanning the gap.

V and J are TRBV6-2 or TRBV6-3 and TRBJ2-7, with 9 bases aligning to TRBD1. V lost 4 bases and J lost 4; bases outside the gene matches: 2. Germline CDR1 reads MNHEY; CDR2 reads SVGEGT. CDR3 size: 13 residues. The CDR3 sequence: CASSSTGGYEQYF. The CDR3 coding sequence is TGTGCCAGCAGTTCGACAGGGGGGTACGAGCAGTACTTC.

V usage is TRBV5-4 and J usage is TRBJ2-7; 7 nucleotides match TRBD1. Germline V lookup: CDR1 SGHNT, CDR2 YYREEE (reference sequence). The CDR3 loop spans 13 amino acids. Trimming took 4 bases from V and 3 from J; bases not matched to a gene: 4. The CDR3 is CASSRDSNYEQYF. The CDR3 DNA reads TGTGCCAGCAGCCGGGACAGCAACTACGAGCAGTACTTC.

This clone was recorded only once. The rearrangement links TRBV2 to TRBJ2-2, with 9 bases fitting TRBD1. The CDR3 totals 15 residues. V was clipped by 8 bases and J by 0 bases; unmatched bases: 4. Germline CDR1 and CDR2: SNHLY and FYNNEI. The CDR3 DNA sequence: TGTGCCAGCTCGGACAGGGGAACGAACACCGGGGAGCTGTTTTTT. It yields the protein CASSDRGTNTGELFF.

This clone occurred once. The V and J genes are TRBV19 and TRBJ2-2; 7 nucleotides align to TRBD2. The CDR3 consists of 16 residues. CDR1 LNHDA and CDR2 SQIVND come from the germline V gene (reference sequence). Trimming at V came to 4 bases and at J to 5 bases, leaving 10 bases not matched to a gene. CDR3 bases: TGTGCCAGTAGTACCCTAGCGGCCCGAGGGACCGGGGAGCTGTTTTTT. It is translated as CASSTLAARGTGELFF. Filled out from reference TRBV19 and TRBJ2-2, the complete variable domain reads DGGITQSPKYLFRKEGQNVTLSCEQNLNHDAMYWYRQDPGQGLRLIYYSQIVNDFQKGDIAEGYSVSREKKESFPLTVTSAQKNPTAFYLCASSTLAARGTGELFFGEGSRLTVL.

The chain uses TRBV5-1 and TRBJ2-7, with unresolved D. The CDR3 is made up of 13 amino acids. Germline CDR1 is SGHRS and CDR2 is YFSETQ. V was trimmed by 2 bases and J by 6 bases, leaving 12 bases between them. DNA for the CDR3: TGCGCCAGCAGCTTCGATAGTTATAGCGAGCAGTACTTC. Protein sequence: CASSFDSYSEQYF.

The rearrangement uses TRBV19 and TRBJ2-1, with TRBD1 matching 11 bases. The junction had 1 base not matched to a gene; V was cut back by 4 bases and J by 8 bases. The CDR3 runs 13 residues. Germline V gene lookup returns CDR1 LNHDA and CDR2 SQIVND (reference sequence). CDR3 protein: CASSRDRGDEQFF. The CDR3 DNA follows: TGTGCCAGTAGTAGGGACAGGGGGGATGAGCAGTTCTTC.